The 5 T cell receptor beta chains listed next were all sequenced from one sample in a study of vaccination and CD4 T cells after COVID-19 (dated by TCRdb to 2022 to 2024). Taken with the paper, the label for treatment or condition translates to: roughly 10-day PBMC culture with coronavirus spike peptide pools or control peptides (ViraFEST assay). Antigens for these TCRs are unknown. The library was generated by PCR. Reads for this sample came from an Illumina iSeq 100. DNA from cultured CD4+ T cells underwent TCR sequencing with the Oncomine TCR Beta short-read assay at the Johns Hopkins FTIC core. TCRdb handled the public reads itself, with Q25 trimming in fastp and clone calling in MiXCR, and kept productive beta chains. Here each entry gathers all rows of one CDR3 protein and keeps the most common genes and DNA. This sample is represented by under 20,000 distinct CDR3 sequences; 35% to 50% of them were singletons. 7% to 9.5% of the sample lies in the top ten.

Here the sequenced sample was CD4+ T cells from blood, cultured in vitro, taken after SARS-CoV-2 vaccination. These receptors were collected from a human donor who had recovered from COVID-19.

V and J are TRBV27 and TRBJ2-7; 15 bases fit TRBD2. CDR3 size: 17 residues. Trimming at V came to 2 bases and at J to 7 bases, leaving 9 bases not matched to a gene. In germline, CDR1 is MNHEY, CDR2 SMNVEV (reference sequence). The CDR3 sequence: CASSLMGLAGGWREQYF. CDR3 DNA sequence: TGTGCCAGCAGTTTAATGGGACTAGCGGGAGGTTGGCGGGAGCAGTACTTC.

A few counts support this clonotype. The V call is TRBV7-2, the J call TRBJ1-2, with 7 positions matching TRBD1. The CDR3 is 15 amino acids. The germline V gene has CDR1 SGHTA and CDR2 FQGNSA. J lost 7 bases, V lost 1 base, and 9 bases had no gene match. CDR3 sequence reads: CASSLEAEGATGYTF. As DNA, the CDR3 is TGTGCCAGCAGCTTAGAGGCGGAGGGGGCGACTGGCTACACCTTC.

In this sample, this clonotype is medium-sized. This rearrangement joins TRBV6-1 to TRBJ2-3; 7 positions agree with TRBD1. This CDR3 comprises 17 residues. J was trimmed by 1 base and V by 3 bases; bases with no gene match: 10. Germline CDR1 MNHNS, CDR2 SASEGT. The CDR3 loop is CASSEGIGGYGTDTQYF. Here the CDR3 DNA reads TGTGCCAGCAGTGAGGGAATAGGGGGCTACGGCACAGATACGCAGTATTTT.

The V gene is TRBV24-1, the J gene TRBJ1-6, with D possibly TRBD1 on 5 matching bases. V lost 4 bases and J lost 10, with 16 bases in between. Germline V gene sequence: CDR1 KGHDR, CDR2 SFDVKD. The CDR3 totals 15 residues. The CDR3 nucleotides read TGTGCCACCAGTGACCGGGGCGCAGGGAAATCACCCCTCCACTTT. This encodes CATSDRGAGKSPLHF.

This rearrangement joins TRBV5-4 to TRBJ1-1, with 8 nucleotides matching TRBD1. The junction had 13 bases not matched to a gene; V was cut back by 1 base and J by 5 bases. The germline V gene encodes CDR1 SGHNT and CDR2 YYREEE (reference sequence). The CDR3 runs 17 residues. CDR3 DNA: TGTGCCAGCAGCTTGCCCCTCGGACAGGGTTCGGGGACTGAAGCTTTCTTT. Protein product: CASSLPLGQGSGTEAFF. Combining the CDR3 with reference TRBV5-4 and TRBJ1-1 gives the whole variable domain ETGVTQSPTHLIKTRGQQVTLRCSSQSGHNTVSWYQQALGQGPQFIFQYYREEENGRGNFPPRFSGLQFPNYSSELNVNALELDDSALYLCASSLPLGQGSGTEAFFGQGTRLTVV.